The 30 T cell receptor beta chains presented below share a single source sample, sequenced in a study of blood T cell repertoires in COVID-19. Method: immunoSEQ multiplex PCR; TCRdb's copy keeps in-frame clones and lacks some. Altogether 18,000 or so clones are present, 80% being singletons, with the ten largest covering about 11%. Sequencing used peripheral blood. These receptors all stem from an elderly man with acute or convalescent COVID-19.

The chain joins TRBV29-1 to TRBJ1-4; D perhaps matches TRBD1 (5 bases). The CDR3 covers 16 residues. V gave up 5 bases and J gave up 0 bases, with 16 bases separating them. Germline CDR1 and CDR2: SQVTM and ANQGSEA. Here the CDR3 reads CSVLGGTVATNEKLFF. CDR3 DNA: TGCAGCGTTCTAGGAGGGACGGTCGCAACTAATGAAAAACTGTTTTTT.

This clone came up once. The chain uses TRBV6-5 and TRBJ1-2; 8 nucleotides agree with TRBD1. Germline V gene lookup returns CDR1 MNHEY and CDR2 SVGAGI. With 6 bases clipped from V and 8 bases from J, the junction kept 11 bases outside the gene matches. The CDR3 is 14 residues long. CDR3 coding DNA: TGTGCCAGCAGCCCCGGACAGGGTGACCGAGGCTACACCTTC. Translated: CASSPGQGDRGYTF.

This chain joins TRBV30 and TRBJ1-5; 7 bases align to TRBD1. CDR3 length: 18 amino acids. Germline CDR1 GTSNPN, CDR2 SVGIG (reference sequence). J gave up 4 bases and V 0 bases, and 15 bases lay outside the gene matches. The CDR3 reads CAWSVRGMRQGRNQPQHF. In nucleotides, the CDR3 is TGTGCCTGGAGTGTACGGGGGATGAGACAGGGAAGGAATCAGCCCCAGCATTTT.

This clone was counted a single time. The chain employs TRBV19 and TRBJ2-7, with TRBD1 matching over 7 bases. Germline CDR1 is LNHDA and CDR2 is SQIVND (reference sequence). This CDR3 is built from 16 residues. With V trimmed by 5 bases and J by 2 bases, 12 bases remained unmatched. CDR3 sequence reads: CASSSSTGTVTYEQYF. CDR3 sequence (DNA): TGTGCCAGTAGTTCTAGCACCGGGACAGTCACCTACGAGCAGTACTTC.

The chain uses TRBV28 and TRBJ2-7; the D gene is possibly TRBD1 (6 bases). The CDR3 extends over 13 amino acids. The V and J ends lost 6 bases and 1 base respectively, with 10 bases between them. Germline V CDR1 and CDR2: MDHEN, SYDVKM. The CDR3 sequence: CASRTQGSYEQYF. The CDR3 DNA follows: TGTGCCAGCAGGACACAGGGATCCTACGAGCAGTACTTC.

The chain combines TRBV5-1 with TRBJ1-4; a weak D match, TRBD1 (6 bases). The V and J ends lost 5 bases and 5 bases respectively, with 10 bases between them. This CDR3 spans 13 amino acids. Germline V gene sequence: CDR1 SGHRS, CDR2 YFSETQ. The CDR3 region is CASSIQGNEKLFF. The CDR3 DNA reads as TGCGCCAGCAGTATTCAGGGGAATGAAAAACTGTTTTTT.

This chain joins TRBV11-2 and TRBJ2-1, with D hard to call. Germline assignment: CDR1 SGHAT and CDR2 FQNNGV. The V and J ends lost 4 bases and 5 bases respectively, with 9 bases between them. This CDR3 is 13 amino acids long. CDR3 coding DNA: TGTGCCAGCAGCTCCAACTATAACAATGAGCAGTTCTTC. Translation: CASSSNYNNEQFF. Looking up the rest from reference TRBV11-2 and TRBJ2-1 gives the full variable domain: EAGVAQSPRYKIIEKRQSVAFWCNPISGHATLYWYQQILGQGPKLLIQFQNNGVVDDSQLPKDRFSAERLKGVDSTLKIQPAKLEDSAVYLCASSSNYNNEQFFGPGTRLTVL.

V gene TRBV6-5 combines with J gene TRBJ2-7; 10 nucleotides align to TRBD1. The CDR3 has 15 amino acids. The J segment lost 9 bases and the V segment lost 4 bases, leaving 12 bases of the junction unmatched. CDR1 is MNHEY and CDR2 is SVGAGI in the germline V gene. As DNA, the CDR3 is TGTGCCAGCAGTTTCCTCCGGGACAGGGGATCGGGGCAGTACTTC. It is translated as CASSFLRDRGSGQYF.

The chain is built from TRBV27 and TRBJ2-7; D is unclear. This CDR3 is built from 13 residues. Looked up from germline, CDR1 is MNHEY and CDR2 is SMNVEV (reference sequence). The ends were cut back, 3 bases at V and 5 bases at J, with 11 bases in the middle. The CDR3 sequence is CASSFSLRDEQYF. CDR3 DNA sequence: TGTGCCAGCAGTTTTAGTCTACGGGACGAGCAGTACTTC.

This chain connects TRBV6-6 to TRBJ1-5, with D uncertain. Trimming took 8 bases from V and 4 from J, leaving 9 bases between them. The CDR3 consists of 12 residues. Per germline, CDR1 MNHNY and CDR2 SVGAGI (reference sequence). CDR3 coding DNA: TGTGCCAGCGAAGGAGTAAATCAGCCCCAGCATTTT. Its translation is CASEGVNQPQHF.

CDR3 protein: CASSFLRVDEQFF. DNA of the CDR3: TGTGCCAGCAGCTTTCTCAGGGTTGATGAGCAGTTCTTC. The V call is TRBV7-2, the J call TRBJ2-1, with D tentatively TRBD1 (5 bases). This CDR3 spans 13 amino acids. The germline gives CDR1 SGHTA, CDR2 FQGNSA. The V end was cut by 3 bases, the J end by 8 bases, with 11 bases between.

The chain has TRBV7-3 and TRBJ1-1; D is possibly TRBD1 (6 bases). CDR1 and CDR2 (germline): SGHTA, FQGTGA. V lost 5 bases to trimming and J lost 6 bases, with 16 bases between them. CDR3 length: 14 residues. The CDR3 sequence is CASSRDGYRAEAFF. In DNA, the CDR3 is TGTGCCAGCAGCCGAGACGGTTACAGGGCTGAAGCTTTCTTT.

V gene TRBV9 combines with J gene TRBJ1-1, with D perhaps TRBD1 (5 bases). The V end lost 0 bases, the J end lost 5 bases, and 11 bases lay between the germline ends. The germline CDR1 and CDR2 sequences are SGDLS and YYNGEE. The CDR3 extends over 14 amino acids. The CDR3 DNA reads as TGTGCCAGCAGCGTAGGTCTGGGGGGGACTGAAGCTTTCTTT. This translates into CASSVGLGGTEAFF.

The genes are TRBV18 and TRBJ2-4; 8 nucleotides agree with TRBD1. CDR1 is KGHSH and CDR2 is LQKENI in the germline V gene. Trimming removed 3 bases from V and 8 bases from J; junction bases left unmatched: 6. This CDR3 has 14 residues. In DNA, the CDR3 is TGTGCCAGCTCACCCCTAGACAGGGGAGACATTCAGTACTTC. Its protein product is CASSPLDRGDIQYF.

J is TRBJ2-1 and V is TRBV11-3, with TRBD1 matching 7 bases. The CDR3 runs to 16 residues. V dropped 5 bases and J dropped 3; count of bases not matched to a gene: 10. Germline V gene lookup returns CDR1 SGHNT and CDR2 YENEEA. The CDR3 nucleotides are TGTGCCAGCAGCCTGACCGGGACAGCACTCTACAATGAGCAGTTCTTC. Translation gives CASSLTGTALYNEQFF. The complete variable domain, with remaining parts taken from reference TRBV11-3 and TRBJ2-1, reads EAGVVQSPRYKIIEKKQPVAFWCNPISGHNTLYWYLQNLGQGPELLIRYENEEAVDDSQLPKDRFSAERLKGVDSTLKIQPAELGDSAVYLCASSLTGTALYNEQFFGPGTRLTVL.

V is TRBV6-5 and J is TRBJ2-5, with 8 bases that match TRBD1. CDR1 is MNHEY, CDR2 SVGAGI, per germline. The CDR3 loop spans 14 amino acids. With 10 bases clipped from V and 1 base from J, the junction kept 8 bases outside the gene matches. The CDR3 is CAMAQGGPQETQYF. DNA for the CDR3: TGTGCCATGGCACAGGGGGGACCCCAAGAGACCCAGTACTTC.

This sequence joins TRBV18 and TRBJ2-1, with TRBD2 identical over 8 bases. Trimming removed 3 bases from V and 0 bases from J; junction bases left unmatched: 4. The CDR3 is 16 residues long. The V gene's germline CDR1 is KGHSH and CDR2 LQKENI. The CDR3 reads CASSPSGGTSYNEQFF. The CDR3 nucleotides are TGTGCCAGCTCACCCAGCGGGGGCACCTCCTACAATGAGCAGTTCTTC.

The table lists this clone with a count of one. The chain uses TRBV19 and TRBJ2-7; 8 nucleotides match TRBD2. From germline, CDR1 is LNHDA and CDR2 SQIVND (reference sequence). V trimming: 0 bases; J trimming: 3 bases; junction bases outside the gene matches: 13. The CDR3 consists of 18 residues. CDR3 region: CASSIDLWAGGAVYEQYF. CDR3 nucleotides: TGTGCCAGTAGTATAGATCTGTGGGCGGGGGGCGCCGTCTACGAGCAGTACTTC.

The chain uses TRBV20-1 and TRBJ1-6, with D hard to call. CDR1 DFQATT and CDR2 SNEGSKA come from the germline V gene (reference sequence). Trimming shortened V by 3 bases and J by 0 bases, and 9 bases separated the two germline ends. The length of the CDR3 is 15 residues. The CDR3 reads CSASEQSSYNSPLHF. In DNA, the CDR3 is TGCAGTGCTAGTGAACAGAGCTCCTATAATTCACCCCTCCACTTT.

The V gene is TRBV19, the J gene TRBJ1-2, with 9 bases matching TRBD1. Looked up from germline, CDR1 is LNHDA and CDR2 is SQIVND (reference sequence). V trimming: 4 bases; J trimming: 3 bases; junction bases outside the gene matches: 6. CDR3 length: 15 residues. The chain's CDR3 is CASSRKQGADYGYTF. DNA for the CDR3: TGTGCCAGTAGTAGAAAACAGGGGGCGGACTATGGCTACACCTTC.

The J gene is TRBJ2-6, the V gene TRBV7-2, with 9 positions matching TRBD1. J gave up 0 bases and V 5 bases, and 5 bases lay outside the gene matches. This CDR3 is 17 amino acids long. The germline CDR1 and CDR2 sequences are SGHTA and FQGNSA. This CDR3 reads CASSDRGRASGANVLTF. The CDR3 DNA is TGTGCCAGCAGCGACAGGGGGAGAGCCTCTGGGGCCAACGTCCTGACTTTC.

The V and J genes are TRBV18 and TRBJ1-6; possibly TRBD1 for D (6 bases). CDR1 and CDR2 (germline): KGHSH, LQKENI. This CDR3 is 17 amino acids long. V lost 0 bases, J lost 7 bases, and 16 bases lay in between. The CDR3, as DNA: TGTGCCAGCTCACCACCGGGGGGGCAGACCCAAAATTCACCCCTCCACTTT. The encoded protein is CASSPPGGQTQNSPLHF.

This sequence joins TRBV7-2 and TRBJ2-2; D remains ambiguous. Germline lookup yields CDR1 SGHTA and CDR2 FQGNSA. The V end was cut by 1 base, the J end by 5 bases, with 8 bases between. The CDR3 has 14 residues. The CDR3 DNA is TGTGCCAGCAGCTTAGTGGGCAGAACCGGGGAGCTGTTTTTT. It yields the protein CASSLVGRTGELFF.

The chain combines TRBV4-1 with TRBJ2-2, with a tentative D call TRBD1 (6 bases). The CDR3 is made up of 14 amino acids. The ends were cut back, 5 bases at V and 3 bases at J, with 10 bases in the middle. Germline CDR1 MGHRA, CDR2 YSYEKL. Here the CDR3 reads CASSSYRDTGELFF. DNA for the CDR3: TGCGCCAGCAGCTCTTACAGGGACACCGGGGAGCTGTTTTTT.

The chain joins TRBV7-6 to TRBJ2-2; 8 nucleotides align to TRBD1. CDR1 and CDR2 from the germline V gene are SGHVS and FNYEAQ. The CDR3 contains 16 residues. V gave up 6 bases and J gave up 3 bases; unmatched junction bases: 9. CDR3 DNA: TGTGCCAGCAGGATGGACAGGGCTGCGCACACCGGGGAGCTGTTTTTT. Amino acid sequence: CASRMDRAAHTGELFF. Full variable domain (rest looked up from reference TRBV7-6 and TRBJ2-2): GAGVSQSPRYKVTKRGQDVALRCDPISGHVSLYWYRQALGQGPEFLTYFNYEAQQDKSGLPNDRFSAERPEGSISTLTIQRTEQRDSAMYRCASRMDRAAHTGELFFGEGSRLTVL.

Here the CDR3 DNA reads TGTGCCAGCAGCGTGGCCACAGATACGCAGTATTTT. Translating it yields CASSVATDTQYF. The chain carries TRBV9 and TRBJ2-3; D uncertain. Germline CDR1 and CDR2: SGDLS and YYNGEE. This CDR3 is 12 amino acids long. Trimming took 2 bases from V and 2 from J, leaving 3 bases between them.

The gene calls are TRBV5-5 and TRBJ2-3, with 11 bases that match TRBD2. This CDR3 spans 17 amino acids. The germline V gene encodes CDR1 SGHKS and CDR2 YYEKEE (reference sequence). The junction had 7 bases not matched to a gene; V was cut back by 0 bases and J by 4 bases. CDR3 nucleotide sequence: TGTGCCAGCAGCTTGGTACTAGCGGGGGTGGGGCCAGATACGCAGTATTTT. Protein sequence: CASSLVLAGVGPDTQYF.

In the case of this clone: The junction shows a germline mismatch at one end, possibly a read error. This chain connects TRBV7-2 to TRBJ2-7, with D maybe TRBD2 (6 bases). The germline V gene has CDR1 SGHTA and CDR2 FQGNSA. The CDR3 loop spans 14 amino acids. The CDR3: CASSLALGTVRLIF. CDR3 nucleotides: TGTGCCAGCAGCTTAGCGCTGGGGACTGTGAGGTTAATCTTC.

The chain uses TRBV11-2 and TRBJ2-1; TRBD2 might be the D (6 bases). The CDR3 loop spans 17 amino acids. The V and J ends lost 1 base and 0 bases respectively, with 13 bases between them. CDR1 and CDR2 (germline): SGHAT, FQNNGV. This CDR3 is CASSLGPGTGSYNEQFF. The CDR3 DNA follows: TGTGCCAGCAGCTTAGGGCCGGGGACTGGCTCCTACAATGAGCAGTTCTTC.

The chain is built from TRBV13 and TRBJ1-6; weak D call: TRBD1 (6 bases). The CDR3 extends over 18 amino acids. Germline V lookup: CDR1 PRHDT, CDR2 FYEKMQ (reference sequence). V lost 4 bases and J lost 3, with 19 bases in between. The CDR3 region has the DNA TGTGCCAGCAGCTCCACCGAGGGGGTAATGATCTATAATTCACCCCTCCACTTT. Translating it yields CASSSTEGVMIYNSPLHF.